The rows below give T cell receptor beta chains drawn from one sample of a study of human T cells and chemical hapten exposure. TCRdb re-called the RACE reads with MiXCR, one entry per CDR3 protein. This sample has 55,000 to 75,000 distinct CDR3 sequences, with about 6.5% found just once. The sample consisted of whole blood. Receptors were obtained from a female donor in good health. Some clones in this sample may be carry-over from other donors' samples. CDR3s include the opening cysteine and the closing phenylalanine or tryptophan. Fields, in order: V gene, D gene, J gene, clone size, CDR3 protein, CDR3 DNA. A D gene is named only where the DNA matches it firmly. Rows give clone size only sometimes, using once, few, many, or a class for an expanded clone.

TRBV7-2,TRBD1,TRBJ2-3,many,CASSLQGAGMDPQYF,TGTGCCAGCAGCCTACAGGGGGCGGGCATGGATCCGCAGTATTTT
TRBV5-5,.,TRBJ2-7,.,CASSFVDGIAYEQYF,TGTGCCAGCAGCTTCGTGGACGGGATTGCCTACGAGCAGTACTTC
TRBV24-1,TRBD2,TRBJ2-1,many,CATSLKGLAGREQFF,TGTGCCACCAGTTTAAAAGGACTAGCGGGTCGTGAGCAGTTCTTC
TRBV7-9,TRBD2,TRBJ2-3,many,CASSQWIAGVVDTQYF,TGTGCCAGCAGCCAATGGATAGCGGGAGTTGTAGATACGCAGTATTTT
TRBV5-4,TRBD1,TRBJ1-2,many,CASSSTGGGYGYTF,TGTGCCAGCAGCTCCACAGGGGGGGGCTATGGCTACACCTTC
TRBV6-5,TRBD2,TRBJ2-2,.,CASSSSGSNTGELFF,TGTGCCAGCAGTTCTAGCGGGTCCAACACCGGGGAGCTGTTTTTT
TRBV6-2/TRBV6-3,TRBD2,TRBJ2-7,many,CASSLPAGAGGYEQYF,TGTGCCAGCAGTCTACCTGCCGGAGCGGGAGGTTACGAGCAGTACTTC
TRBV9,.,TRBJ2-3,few,CASSVKSGTDTQYF,TGTGCCAGCAGCGTAAAGAGCGGAACAGATACGCAGTATTTT
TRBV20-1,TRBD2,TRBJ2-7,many,CSAWSGSWNHEQYF,TGCAGTGCTTGGAGCGGGAGTTGGAACCACGAGCAGTACTTC
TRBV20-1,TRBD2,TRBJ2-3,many,CSASWVTAGFKVTQYF,TGCAGTGCTAGTTGGGTTACAGCGGGATTTAAAGTTACGCAGTATTTT
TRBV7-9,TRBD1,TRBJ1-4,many,CASSSPQGFNEKLFF,TGTGCCAGCAGCTCCCCACAGGGGTTTAATGAAAAACTGTTTTTT
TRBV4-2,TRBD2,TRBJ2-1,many,CASSQAMVAGGHGEQFF,TGTGCCAGCAGCCAAGCGATGGTAGCGGGAGGGCATGGTGAGCAGTTCTTC
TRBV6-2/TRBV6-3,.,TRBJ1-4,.,CASSYSTDEKLFF,TGTGCCAGCAGTTACTCGACAGATGAAAAACTGTTTTTT
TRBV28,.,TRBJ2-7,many,CASSFSPDSSYEQYF,TGTGCCAGCAGTTTTTCGCCGGACAGCTCCTACGAGCAGTACTTC
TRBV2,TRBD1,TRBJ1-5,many,CASRGQGDQPQHF,TGTGCCAGCAGGGGACAGGGGGACCAGCCCCAGCATTTT
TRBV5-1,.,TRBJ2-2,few,CASRLSEGYTGELFF,TGCGCCAGCAGGTTGAGTGAGGGCTATACCGGGGAGCTGTTTTTT
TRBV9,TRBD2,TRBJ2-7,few,CASSPTTSGGTGGQYF,TGTGCCAGCAGCCCTACCACTAGCGGGGGGACCGGCGGGCAGTACTTC
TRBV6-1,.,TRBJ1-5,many,CASSGGLRVWNQPQHF,TGTGCCAGCAGTGGAGGATTGAGGGTATGGAATCAGCCCCAGCATTTT
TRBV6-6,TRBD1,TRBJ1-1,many,CASSYGTGRGNTEAFF,TGTGCCAGCAGTTACGGGACAGGGAGGGGTAACACTGAAGCTTTCTTT
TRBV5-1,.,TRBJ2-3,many,CASSITDPSTDTQYF,TGCGCCAGCAGCATTACTGATCCTAGCACAGATACGCAGTATTTT
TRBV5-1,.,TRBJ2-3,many,CASSLVVGTTDTQYF,TGCGCCAGCAGCTTGGTAGTCGGAACTACAGATACGCAGTATTTT
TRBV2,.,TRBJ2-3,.,CASRVDVSRTDTQYF,TGTGCCAGCAGGGTCGACGTGAGCAGGACAGATACGCAGTATTTT
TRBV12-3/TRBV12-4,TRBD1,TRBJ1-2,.,CASRLTTGDYGYTF,TGTGCCAGCAGGTTAACCACAGGGGACTATGGCTACACCTTC
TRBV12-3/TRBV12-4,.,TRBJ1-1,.,CASSKAGNTEAFF,TGTGCCAGCAGTAAGGCCGGGAACACTGAAGCTTTCTTT
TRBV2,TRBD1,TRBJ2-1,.,CASTQTGGYSPVRNEQFF,TGTGCCAGCACCCAGACAGGGGGTTACAGTCCCGTAAGGAATGAGCAGTTCTTC
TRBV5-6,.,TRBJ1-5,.,CASSLRGYSNQPQNF,TGTGCCAGCAGCTTGCGCGGCTATAGCAATCAGCCCCAGAATTTT
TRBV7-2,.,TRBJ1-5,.,CASSLAEQAYQPQHF,TGTGCCAGCAGCTTAGCGGAGCAGGCGTATCAGCCCCAGCATTTT
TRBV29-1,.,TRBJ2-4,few,CSVDAGNIQYF,TGCAGCGTTGATGCGGGAAACATTCAGTACTTC
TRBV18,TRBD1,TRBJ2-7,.,CASSPQQGREQYF,TGTGCCAGCTCACCCCAACAGGGGCGGGAGCAGTACTTC
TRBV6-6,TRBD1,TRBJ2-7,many,CASGRGGTALYEQYF,TGTGCCAGCGGGCGTGGTGGGACAGCCTTATACGAGCAGTACTTC
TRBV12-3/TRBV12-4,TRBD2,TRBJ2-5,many,CASSLAGGEETQYF,TGTGCCAGCAGTTTAGCGGGAGGGGAAGAGACCCAGTACTTC
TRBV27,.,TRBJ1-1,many,CASSFGDHTEAFF,TGTGCCAGCAGTTTCGGGGACCACACTGAAGCTTTCTTT
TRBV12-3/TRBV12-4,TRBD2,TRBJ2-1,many,CASSPRTSGSYEQFF,TGTGCCAGCAGTCCGCGGACTAGCGGGAGTTATGAGCAGTTCTTC
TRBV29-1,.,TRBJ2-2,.,CSVTWWENTGELFF,TGCAGCGTCACCTGGTGGGAGAACACCGGGGAGCTGTTTTTT
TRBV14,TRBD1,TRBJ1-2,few,CASSQSQGGPKLHF,TGTGCCAGCAGCCAGAGTCAGGGGGGCCCCAAACTCCACTTC
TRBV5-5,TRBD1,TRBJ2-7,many,CASSLQGPPGEQYF,TGTGCCAGCAGCTTACAGGGGCCCCCTGGCGAGCAGTACTTC
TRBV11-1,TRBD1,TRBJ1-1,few,CASSKGTGGMVTEAFF,TGTGCCAGCAGCAAGGGGACAGGGGGCATGGTCACTGAAGCTTTCTTT
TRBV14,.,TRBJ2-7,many,CASSQSLASAMEREQYF,TGTGCCAGCAGCCAATCATTGGCTAGCGCAATGGAGAGGGAGCAGTACTTC
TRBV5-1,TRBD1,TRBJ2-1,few,CASSSPDAGQGDYEQFF,TGCGCCAGCAGCTCACCTGACGCAGGACAGGGGGATTATGAGCAGTTCTTC
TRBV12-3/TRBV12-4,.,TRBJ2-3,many,CASSFFTDTQYF,TGTGCCAGCAGTTTTTTTACAGATACGCAGTATTTT
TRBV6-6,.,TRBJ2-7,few,CASSWSMEQYF,TGTGCCAGCAGTTGGAGTATGGAGCAGTACTTC
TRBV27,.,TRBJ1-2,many,CASSTRALLNYGYTF,TGTGCCAGCAGTACCCGGGCCCTACTTAACTATGGCTACACCTTC
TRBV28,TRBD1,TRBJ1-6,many,CASSPGTGGGSPLHF,TGTGCCAGCAGTCCCGGGACAGGGGGCGGTTCACCCCTCCACTTT
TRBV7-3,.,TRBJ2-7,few,CASASGSSYEQYF,TGTGCCAGCGCCTCGGGTAGCTCCTACGAGCAGTACTTC
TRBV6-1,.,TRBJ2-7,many,CASSGAVAYEQYF,TGTGCCAGCAGTGGCGCCGTTGCCTACGAGCAGTACTTC
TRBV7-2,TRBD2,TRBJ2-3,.,CASSLVQLAGVDTQYF,TGTGCCAGCAGCTTAGTCCAGCTAGCGGGAGTCGATACGCAGTATTTT
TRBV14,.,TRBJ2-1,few,CASRPNDPWASERNEQFF,TGTGCCAGCAGGCCAAACGACCCCTGGGCTAGCGAGAGGAATGAGCAGTTCTTC
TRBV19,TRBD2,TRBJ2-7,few,CASSMMVEREGAAYEQYF,TGTGCCAGTAGTATGATGGTGGAGCGGGAGGGTGCGGCGTACGAGCAGTACTTC
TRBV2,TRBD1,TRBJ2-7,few,CASKSRTGVYEQYF,TGTGCCAGCAAGTCCCGGACAGGAGTCTACGAGCAGTACTTC
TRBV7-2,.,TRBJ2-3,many,CASSSGLATDTQYF,TGTGCCAGCAGCTCGGGACTCGCCACAGATACGCAGTATTTT
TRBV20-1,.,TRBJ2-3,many,CSARASGHDTQYF,TGCAGTGCTAGGGCTTCAGGCCACGATACGCAGTATTTT
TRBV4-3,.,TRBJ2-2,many,CASSQGSGELFF,TGCGCCAGCAGCCAGGGGAGCGGGGAGCTGTTTTTT
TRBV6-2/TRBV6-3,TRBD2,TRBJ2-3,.,CASSNRLAGATDTQYF,TGTGCCAGCAGTAACCGACTAGCGGGAGCCACAGATACGCAGTATTTT
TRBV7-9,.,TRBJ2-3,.,CASSLDGPTDTQYF,TGTGCCAGCAGCTTAGATGGCCCCACAGATACGCAGTATTTT
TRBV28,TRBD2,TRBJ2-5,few,CASRPSGLAGEETQYF,TGTGCCAGCAGACCATCAGGACTAGCGGGAGAAGAGACCCAGTACTTC
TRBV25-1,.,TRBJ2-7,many,CATRSGTLKWQYF,TGTGCCACCCGCTCCGGAACGCTAAAGTGGCAGTACTTC
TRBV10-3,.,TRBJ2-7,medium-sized,CAISERGDSYEQYF,TGTGCCATCAGTGAACGGGGTGATTCGTACGAGCAGTACTTC